A selection of T cell receptor beta chains follows, all from one sample in a study of blood T cell repertoires in COVID-19. The protocol was immunoSEQ multiplex PCR, while the TCRdb copy is restricted to in-frame clones and leaves out a portion. The sample contains 130,000 to 150,000 clones, more than 75% of which appear only once. The sequencing sample was made of peripheral blood. The receptors derive from a human donor in a cohort sampled during active COVID-19. Each CDR3 is given with its conserved first and last residue. Each record gives: CDR3 protein, J gene, V gene.

cdr3_aa: CASSLGGTGDYEQYF
j_call: TRBJ2-7
v_call: TRBV5-1

cdr3_aa: CASSQDEGTGNYGYTF
j_call: TRBJ1-2
v_call: TRBV4-2

cdr3_aa: CASSQGSGVNEQYF
j_call: TRBJ2-7
v_call: TRBV3-1/TRBV3-2

cdr3_aa: CATSDFYDTQYF
j_call: TRBJ2-3
v_call: TRBV24-1

cdr3_aa: CASSLLGSTEAFF
j_call: TRBJ1-1
v_call: TRBV5-1

cdr3_aa: CASTGGNYEQYF
j_call: TRBJ2-7
v_call: TRBV11-1

cdr3_aa: CSVRDRVNTDTQYF
j_call: TRBJ2-3
v_call: TRBV29-1

cdr3_aa: CASSKQGASTEAFF
j_call: TRBJ1-1
v_call: TRBV3-1/TRBV3-2

cdr3_aa: CASSPEQGSTGELFF
j_call: TRBJ2-2
v_call: TRBV5-1

cdr3_aa: CASSPTGTSNQETQYF
j_call: TRBJ2-5
v_call: TRBV11-2

cdr3_aa: CASSFTGWGGDSSYNSPLHF
j_call: TRBJ1-6
v_call: TRBV27

cdr3_aa: CASSFQGNTEAFF
j_call: TRBJ1-1
v_call: TRBV12-3/TRBV12-4

cdr3_aa: CASSVTGTPYNSPLHF
j_call: TRBJ1-6
v_call: TRBV28

cdr3_aa: CASSLLAGDTGELFF
j_call: TRBJ2-2
v_call: TRBV4-2

cdr3_aa: CASSLGRRTGNTEAFF
j_call: TRBJ1-1
v_call: TRBV13

cdr3_aa: CASRRNSGGAEDTQYF
j_call: TRBJ2-3
v_call: TRBV11-1

cdr3_aa: CASSVGGVRGGYTF
j_call: TRBJ1-2
v_call: TRBV5-4

cdr3_aa: CASSLRGQNLNTEAFF
j_call: TRBJ1-1
v_call: TRBV7-9

cdr3_aa: CASSLGTSGNNEQFF
j_call: TRBJ2-1
v_call: TRBV7-7

cdr3_aa: CASSLWGGISYEQYF
j_call: TRBJ2-7
v_call: TRBV5-1

cdr3_aa: CASSPGQLYGYTF
j_call: TRBJ1-2
v_call: TRBV7-9

cdr3_aa: CAWSEGMNTEAFF
j_call: TRBJ1-1
v_call: TRBV30

cdr3_aa: CASSYSKWGAEYGYTF
j_call: TRBJ1-2
v_call: TRBV6-5

cdr3_aa: CASSPRTSGTGELFF
j_call: TRBJ2-2
v_call: TRBV11-3

cdr3_aa: CASSPGQGIEQYF
j_call: TRBJ2-7
v_call: TRBV11-2

cdr3_aa: CAWSAYSNQPQHF
j_call: TRBJ1-5
v_call: TRBV30

cdr3_aa: CASSLAPRRGVQETQYF
j_call: TRBJ2-5
v_call: TRBV5-8

cdr3_aa: CASTQSTVGTDTQYF
j_call: TRBJ2-3
v_call: TRBV5-1

cdr3_aa: CASSYIRDSRNQPQHF
j_call: TRBJ1-5
v_call: TRBV6-6

cdr3_aa: CASSTRQGVRETQYF
j_call: TRBJ2-5
v_call: TRBV28

cdr3_aa: CASSRDRDQPQHF
j_call: TRBJ1-5
v_call: TRBV18

cdr3_aa: CASSLGADTQYF
j_call: TRBJ2-3
v_call: TRBV7-9

cdr3_aa: CASSKRGYNEQFF
j_call: TRBJ2-1
v_call: TRBV21-1

cdr3_aa: CASRTSGLNNEQFF
j_call: TRBJ2-1
v_call: TRBV19

cdr3_aa: CASSRGTRTDTQYF
j_call: TRBJ2-3
v_call: TRBV5-1

cdr3_aa: CASRSGVSSYNEQFF
j_call: TRBJ2-1
v_call: TRBV4-2

cdr3_aa: CASSQARDSPYEQYF
j_call: TRBJ2-7
v_call: TRBV3-1/TRBV3-2

cdr3_aa: CATSDPRYGTSGENIQETQYF
j_call: TRBJ2-5
v_call: TRBV24-1

cdr3_aa: CASNQRGTGYGYTF
j_call: TRBJ1-2
v_call: TRBV19

cdr3_aa: CASTGSSGAGQPQHF
j_call: TRBJ1-5
v_call: TRBV28

cdr3_aa: CASSRTSGSVDTQYF
j_call: TRBJ2-3
v_call: TRBV7-9

cdr3_aa: CASSARDSLLSYNEQFF
j_call: TRBJ2-1
v_call: TRBV7-2

cdr3_aa: CASSPDPWDSDYGYTF
j_call: TRBJ1-2
v_call: TRBV2

cdr3_aa: CASSPRRLAFTDTQYF
j_call: TRBJ2-3
v_call: TRBV18

cdr3_aa: CASSLRGHRGYQETQYF
j_call: TRBJ2-5
v_call: TRBV7-7

cdr3_aa: CASSLGDREPDTQYF
j_call: TRBJ2-3
v_call: TRBV13

cdr3_aa: CSVGWGVDQPQHF
j_call: TRBJ1-5
v_call: TRBV29-1

cdr3_aa: CASSQSLSGNEQFF
j_call: TRBJ2-1
v_call: TRBV7-2

cdr3_aa: CATHSVGGTGELFF
j_call: TRBJ2-2
v_call: TRBV6-5

cdr3_aa: CAISGRTGGTDTQYF
j_call: TRBJ2-3
v_call: TRBV10-3

cdr3_aa: CASSFNQGAKGEQFF
j_call: TRBJ2-1
v_call: TRBV11-2

cdr3_aa: CASSRADRANTEAFF
j_call: TRBJ1-1
v_call: TRBV18

cdr3_aa: CASTGTQYSYGYTF
j_call: TRBJ1-2
v_call: TRBV6-6

cdr3_aa: CASNRGRLGELFF
j_call: TRBJ2-2
v_call: TRBV12-3/TRBV12-4

cdr3_aa: CASSQGGREDGYTF
j_call: TRBJ1-2
v_call: TRBV3-1/TRBV3-2

cdr3_aa: CASSPGTGENSPLHF
j_call: TRBJ1-6
v_call: TRBV2

cdr3_aa: CASSQDAARTGRGEAFF
j_call: TRBJ1-1
v_call: TRBV4-1